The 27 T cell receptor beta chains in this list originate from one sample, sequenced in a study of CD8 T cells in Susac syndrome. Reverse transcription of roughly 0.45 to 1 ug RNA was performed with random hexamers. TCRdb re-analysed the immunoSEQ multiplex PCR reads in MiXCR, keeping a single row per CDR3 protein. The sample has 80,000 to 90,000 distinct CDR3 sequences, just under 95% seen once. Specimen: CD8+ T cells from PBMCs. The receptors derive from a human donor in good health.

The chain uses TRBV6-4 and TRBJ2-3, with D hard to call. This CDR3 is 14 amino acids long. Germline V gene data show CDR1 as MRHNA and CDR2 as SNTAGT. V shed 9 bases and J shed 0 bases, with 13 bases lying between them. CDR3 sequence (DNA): TGTGCCAGGCCCCCCGGCTCTAGCACAGATACGCAGTATTTT. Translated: CARPPGSSTDTQYF.

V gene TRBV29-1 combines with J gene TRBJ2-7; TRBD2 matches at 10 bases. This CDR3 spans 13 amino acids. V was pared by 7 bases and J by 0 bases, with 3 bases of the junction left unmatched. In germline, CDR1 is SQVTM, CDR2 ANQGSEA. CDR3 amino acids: CSGTSGVSYEQYF. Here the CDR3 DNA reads TGCAGCGGCACTAGCGGGGTCTCCTACGAGCAGTACTTC.

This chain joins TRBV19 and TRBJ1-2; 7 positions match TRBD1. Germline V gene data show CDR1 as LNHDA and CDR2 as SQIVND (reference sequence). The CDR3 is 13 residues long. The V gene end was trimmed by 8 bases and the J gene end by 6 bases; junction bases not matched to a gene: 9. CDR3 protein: CASQTGPLDGYTF. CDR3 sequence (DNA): TGTGCCAGTCAGACAGGGCCCCTCGATGGCTACACCTTC. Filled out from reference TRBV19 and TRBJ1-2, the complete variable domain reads DGGITQSPKYLFRKEGQNVTLSCEQNLNHDAMYWYRQDPGQGLRLIYYSQIVNDFQKGDIAEGYSVSREKKESFPLTVTSAQKNPTAFYLCASQTGPLDGYTFGSGTRLTVV.

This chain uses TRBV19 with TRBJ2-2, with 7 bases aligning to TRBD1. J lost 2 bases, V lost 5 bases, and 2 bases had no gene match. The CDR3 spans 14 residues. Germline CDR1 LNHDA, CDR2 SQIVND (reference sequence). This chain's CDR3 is CASSGTDNTGELFF. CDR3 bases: TGTGCCAGTAGTGGGACAGACAACACCGGGGAGCTGTTTTTT.

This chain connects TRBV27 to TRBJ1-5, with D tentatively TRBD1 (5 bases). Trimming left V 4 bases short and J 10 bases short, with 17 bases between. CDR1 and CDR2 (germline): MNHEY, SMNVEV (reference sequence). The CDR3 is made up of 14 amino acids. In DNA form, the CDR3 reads TGTGCCAGCAGTTCTTGGGACCGCTCGTCTCCCCAGCATTTT. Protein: CASSSWDRSSPQHF.

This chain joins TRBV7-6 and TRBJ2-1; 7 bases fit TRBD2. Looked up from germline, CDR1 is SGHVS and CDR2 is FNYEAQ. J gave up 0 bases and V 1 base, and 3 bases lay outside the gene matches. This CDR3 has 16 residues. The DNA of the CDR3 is TGTGCCAGCAGCTTAGGGGAGGGCGGCTCCTACAATGAGCAGTTCTTC. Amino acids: CASSLGEGGSYNEQFF.

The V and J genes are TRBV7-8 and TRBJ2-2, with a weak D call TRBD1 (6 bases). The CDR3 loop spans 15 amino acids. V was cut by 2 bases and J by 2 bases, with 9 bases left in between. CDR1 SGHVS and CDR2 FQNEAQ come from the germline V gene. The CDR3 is CASSLYRDNTGELFF. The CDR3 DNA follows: TGTGCCAGCAGCTTATACAGGGATAACACCGGGGAGCTGTTTTTT.

CDR3 sequence: CASSLGTGDLNTIYF. For the CDR3, the DNA is TGTGCCAGCAGCTTGGGGACAGGGGATTTGAACACCATATATTTT. The gene calls are TRBV5-6 and TRBJ1-3; 9 bases map to TRBD1. The CDR3 spans 15 residues. Losses at the gene ends were 0 bases for V and 7 bases for J; bases not matched to a gene: 5. The germline gives CDR1 SGHDT, CDR2 YYEEEE.

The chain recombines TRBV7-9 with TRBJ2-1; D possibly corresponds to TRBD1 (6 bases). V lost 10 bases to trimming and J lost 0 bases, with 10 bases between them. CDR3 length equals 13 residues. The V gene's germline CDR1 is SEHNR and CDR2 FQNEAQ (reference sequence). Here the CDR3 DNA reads TGTGCCACATTGACAGGCTCCTACAATGAGCAGTTCTTC. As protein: CATLTGSYNEQFF.

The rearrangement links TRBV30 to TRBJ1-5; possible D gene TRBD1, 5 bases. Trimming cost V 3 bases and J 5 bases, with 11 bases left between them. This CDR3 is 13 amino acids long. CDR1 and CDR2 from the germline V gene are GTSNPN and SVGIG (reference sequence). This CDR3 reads CAWRKWGDQPQHF. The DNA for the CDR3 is TGTGCCTGGAGGAAATGGGGGGATCAGCCCCAGCATTTT.

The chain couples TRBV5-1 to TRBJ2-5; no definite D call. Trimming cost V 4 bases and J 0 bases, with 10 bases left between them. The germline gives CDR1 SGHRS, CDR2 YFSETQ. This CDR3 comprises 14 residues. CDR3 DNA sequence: TGCGCCAGCAGCCCCTGGACGGACCAAGAGACCCAGTACTTC. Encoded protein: CASSPWTDQETQYF. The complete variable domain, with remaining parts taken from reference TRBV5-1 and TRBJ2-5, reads KAGVTQTPRYLIKTRGQQVTLSCSPISGHRSVSWYQQTPGQGLQFLFEYFSETQRNKGNFPGRFSGRQFSNSRSEMNVSTLELGDSALYLCASSPWTDQETQYFGPGTRLLVL.

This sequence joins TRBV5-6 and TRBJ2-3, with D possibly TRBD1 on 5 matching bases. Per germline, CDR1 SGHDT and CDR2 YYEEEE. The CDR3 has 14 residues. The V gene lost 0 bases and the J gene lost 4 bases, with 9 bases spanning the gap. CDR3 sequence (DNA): TGTGCCAGCAGCTTGGGCCAGGGCCCAGATACGCAGTATTTT. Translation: CASSLGQGPDTQYF.

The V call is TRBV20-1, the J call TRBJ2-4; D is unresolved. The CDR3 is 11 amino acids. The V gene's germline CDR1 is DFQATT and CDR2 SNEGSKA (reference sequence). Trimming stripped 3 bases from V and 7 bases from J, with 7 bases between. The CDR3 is CSASFSNIQYF. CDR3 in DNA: TGCAGTGCTAGCTTCAGCAACATTCAGTACTTC.

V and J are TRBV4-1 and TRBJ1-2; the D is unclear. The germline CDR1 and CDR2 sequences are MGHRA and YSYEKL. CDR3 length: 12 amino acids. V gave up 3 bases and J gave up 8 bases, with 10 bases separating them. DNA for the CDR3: TGCGCCAGCAGCCAGGGAGGGAGGGGCTACACCTTC. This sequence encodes CASSQGGRGYTF.

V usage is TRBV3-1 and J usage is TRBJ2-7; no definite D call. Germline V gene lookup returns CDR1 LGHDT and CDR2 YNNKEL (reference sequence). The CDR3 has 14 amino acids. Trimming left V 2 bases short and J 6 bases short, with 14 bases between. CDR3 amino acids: CASSQFGQLGEQYF. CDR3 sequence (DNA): TGTGCCAGCAGCCAATTCGGGCAGCTTGGCGAGCAGTACTTC.

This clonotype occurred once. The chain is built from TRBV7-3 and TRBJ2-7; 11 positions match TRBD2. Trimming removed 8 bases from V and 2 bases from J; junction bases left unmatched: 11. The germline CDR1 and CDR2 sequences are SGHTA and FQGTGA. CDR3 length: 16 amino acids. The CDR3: CASLAPGLAEPYEQYF. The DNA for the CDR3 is TGTGCCAGCCTTGCTCCGGGACTAGCGGAGCCCTACGAGCAGTACTTC.

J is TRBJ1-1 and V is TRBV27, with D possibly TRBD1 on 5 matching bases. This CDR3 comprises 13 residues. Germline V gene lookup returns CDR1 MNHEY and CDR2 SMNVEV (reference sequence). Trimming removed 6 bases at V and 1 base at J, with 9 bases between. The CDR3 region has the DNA TGTGCCAGCAGATCGGGGCAGAACACTGAAGCTTTCTTT. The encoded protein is CASRSGQNTEAFF.

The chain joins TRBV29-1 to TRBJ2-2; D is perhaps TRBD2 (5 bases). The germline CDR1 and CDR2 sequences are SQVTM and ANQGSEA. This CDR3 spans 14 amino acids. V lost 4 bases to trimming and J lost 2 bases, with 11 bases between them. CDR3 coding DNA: TGCAGCGTTGGTCTAGCTTCCAACACCGGGGAGCTGTTTTTT. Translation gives CSVGLASNTGELFF.

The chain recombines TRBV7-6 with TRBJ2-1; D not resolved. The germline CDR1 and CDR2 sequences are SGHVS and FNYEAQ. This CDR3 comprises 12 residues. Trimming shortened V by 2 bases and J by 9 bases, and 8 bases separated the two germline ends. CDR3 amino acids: CASSLWAPEQFF. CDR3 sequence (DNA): TGTGCCAGCAGCTTATGGGCCCCTGAGCAGTTCTTC.

This chain's CDR3 is CASSPGTIAGGELFF. In DNA form, the CDR3 reads TGTGCCAGCAGCCCTGGGACTATCGCCGGCGGGGAGCTGTTTTTT. The gene calls are TRBV7-9 and TRBJ2-2, with TRBD2 identical over 7 bases. This CDR3 spans 15 amino acids. Germline values: CDR1 SEHNR, CDR2 FQNEAQ (reference sequence). J lost 7 bases, V lost 5 bases, and 10 bases had no gene match.

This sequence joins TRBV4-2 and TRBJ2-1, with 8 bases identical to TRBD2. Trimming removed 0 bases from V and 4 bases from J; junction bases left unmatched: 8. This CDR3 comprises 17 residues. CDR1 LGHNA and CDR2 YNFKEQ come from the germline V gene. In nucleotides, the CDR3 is TGTGCCAGCAGCCAAGAGCTCCCAGCGGGGGCGTACAATGAGCAGTTCTTC. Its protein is CASSQELPAGAYNEQFF.

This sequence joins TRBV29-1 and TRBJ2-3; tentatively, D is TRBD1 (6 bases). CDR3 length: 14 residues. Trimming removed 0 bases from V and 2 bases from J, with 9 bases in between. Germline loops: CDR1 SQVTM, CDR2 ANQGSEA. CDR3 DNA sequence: TGCAGCGTTGAAGATAGGGGGACCACAGATACGCAGTATTTT. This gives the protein CSVEDRGTTDTQYF.

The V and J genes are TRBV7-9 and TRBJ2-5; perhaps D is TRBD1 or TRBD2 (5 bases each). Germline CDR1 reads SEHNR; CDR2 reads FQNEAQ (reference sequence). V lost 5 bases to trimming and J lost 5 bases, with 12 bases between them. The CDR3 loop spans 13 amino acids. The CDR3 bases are TGTGCCAGCAGCCCGGGACGCCTCGAGACCCAGTACTTC. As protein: CASSPGRLETQYF.

The CDR3 is CASSVGGGELFF. DNA of the CDR3: TGTGCCAGCAGCGTAGGTGGCGGGGAGCTGTTTTTT. The V gene is TRBV9, the J gene TRBJ2-2; D gene ambiguous. This CDR3 has 12 residues. Trimming shortened V by 0 bases and J by 7 bases, and 4 bases separated the two germline ends. The germline V gene has CDR1 SGDLS and CDR2 YYNGEE. The full variable domain, its missing parts supplied by reference TRBV9 and TRBJ2-2, is DSGVTQTPKHLITATGQRVTLRCSPRSGDLSVYWYQQSLDQGLQFLIQYYNGEERAKGNILERFSAQQFPDLHSELNLSSLELGDSALYFCASSVGGGELFFGEGSRLTVL.

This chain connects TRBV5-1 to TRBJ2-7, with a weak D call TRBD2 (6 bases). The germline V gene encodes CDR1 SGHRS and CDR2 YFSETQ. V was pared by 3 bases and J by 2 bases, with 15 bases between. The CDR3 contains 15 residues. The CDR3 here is CASSSIPSGPYEQYF. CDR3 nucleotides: TGCGCCAGCAGCTCTATCCCCAGCGGGCCCTACGAGCAGTACTTC.

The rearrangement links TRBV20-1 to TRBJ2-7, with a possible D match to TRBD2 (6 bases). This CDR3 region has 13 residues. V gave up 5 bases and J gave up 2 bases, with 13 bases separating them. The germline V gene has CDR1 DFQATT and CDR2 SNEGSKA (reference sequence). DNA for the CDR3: TGCAGTGCTCTCGGCAGGGAGGCCTACGAGCAGTACTTC. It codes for CSALGREAYEQYF.

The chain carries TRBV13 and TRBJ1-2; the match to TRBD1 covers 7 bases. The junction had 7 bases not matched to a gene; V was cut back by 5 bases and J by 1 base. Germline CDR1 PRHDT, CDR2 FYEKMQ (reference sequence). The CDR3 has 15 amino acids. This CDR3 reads CASSPRGTVNYGYTF. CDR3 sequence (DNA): TGTGCCAGCAGCCCTCGAGGGACAGTTAACTATGGCTACACCTTC.